This T cell receptor (beta chain) was captured by sequencing in a study of cytomegalovirus exposure and HLA in healthy donors. PCR amplification relied on 60 Vbeta primers (plus 13 Jbeta primers). TCRdb keeps only in-frame clones here, not all; method: immunoSEQ multiplex PCR. Of roughly 150,000 clones in the sample, approximately 80% were seen once. This clone occurred a few times. Its antigen is as yet unknown. V gave up 2 bases and J gave up 3 bases; unmatched junction bases: 4. The length of the CDR3 is 15 residues. Germline loops: CDR1 SGDLS, CDR2 YYNGEE. Study-wide findings and caveats: Reports indicated that the classifier achieved high specificity and sensitivity in diagnosing cytomegalovirus status. Testing in vitro showed a few CMV-associated chains specific for CMV antigens.

The sequence came from a male donor in good health and CMV-seronegative. V and J are TRBV9 and TRBJ1-1; 10 nucleotides align to TRBD1. What was sequenced was PBMCs. The CDR3: CASSVTGGEDTEAFF. CDR3 sequence (DNA): TGTGCCAGCAGCGTGACAGGGGGCGAGGACACTGAAGCTTTCTTT.